The 23 T cell receptor beta chains reported below all come from one sample, sequenced in a study of cytomegalovirus exposure and HLA in healthy donors. A multiplex PCR was run with 60 Vbeta primers and 13 Jbeta primers. Profiling relied on immunoSEQ multiplex PCR, and the TCRdb table lists in-frame clones only, not all of them. Of around 200,000 clones listed, 80% to 85% are singletons. The sequenced sample was PBMCs. The receptors shown here come from a man aged 50-60 years in good health and CMV-seronegative.

The chain is built from TRBV5-4 and TRBJ2-5; D is unresolved. The V end was cut by 1 base, the J end by 4 bases, with 5 bases between. CDR3 length equals 12 residues. Germline V gene data show CDR1 as SGHNT and CDR2 as YYREEE (reference sequence). CDR3 nucleotide sequence: TGTGCCAGCAGCTTGTATCGAGAGACCCAGTACTTC. Its translation: CASSLYRETQYF.

This sequence joins TRBV28 and TRBJ2-3; 9 bases line up with TRBD2. CDR1 is MDHEN and CDR2 is SYDVKM in the germline V gene. CDR3 size: 15 residues. J lost 2 bases, V lost 5 bases, and 5 bases had no gene match. DNA of the CDR3: TGTGCCAGCAGTAGACTAGCGGACAACACAGATACGCAGTATTTT. Protein product: CASSRLADNTDTQYF.

CDR3 protein: CASSRRRQSMNTEAFF. CDR3 DNA: TGCGCCAGCAGCCGACGAAGACAGTCTATGAACACTGAAGCTTTCTTT. The chain recombines TRBV5-1 with TRBJ1-1; tentatively, D is TRBD1 (5 bases). CDR3 length: 16 residues. Germline V lookup: CDR1 SGHRS, CDR2 YFSETQ. The V end was cut by 4 bases, the J end by 0 bases, with 16 bases between. The variable domain in full, completed from reference TRBV5-1 and TRBJ1-1, reads KAGVTQTPRYLIKTRGQQVTLSCSPISGHRSVSWYQQTPGQGLQFLFEYFSETQRNKGNFPGRFSGRQFSNSRSEMNVSTLELGDSALYLCASSRRRQSMNTEAFFGQGTRLTVV.

CDR3 residues: CASSEAMVRGEQFF. The CDR3, as DNA: TGTGCCAGCAGTGAAGCGATGGTGAGAGGTGAGCAGTTCTTC. This chain links TRBV2 with TRBJ2-1; D remains unclear. The ends were cut back, 0 bases at V and 9 bases at J, with 12 bases in the middle. This CDR3 spans 14 amino acids. In germline, CDR1 is SNHLY, CDR2 FYNNEI.

The chain combines TRBV6-5 with TRBJ2-7; D gene uncertain. CDR1 is MNHEY, CDR2 SVGAGI, per germline. With 2 bases removed from V and 3 bases from J, the gap between germline ends came to 8 bases. The CDR3 contains 13 residues. CDR3 nucleotide sequence: TGTGCCAGCAGTTACCGAGACATCTACGAGCAGTACTTC. This translates into CASSYRDIYEQYF.

This clone has more than one count but fewer than ten. The J gene is TRBJ1-4, the V gene TRBV6-1; possibly TRBD1 for D (6 bases). Germline CDR1 and CDR2: MNHNS and SASEGT. The CDR3 spans 15 residues. Deletions cut 4 bases from V and 5 bases from J, with 14 bases between. Here the CDR3 reads CASSAMGAANEKLFF. DNA of the CDR3: TGTGCCAGCAGTGCGATGGGGGCCGCGAATGAAAAACTGTTTTTT.

V usage is TRBV7-2 and J usage is TRBJ2-7; weak D call: TRBD1 (6 bases). The germline gives CDR1 SGHTA, CDR2 FQGNSA. Trimming shortened V by 2 bases and J by 7 bases, and 18 bases separated the two germline ends. This CDR3 is built from 15 residues. CDR3 DNA sequence: TGTGCCAGCAGCTTAACAGGGACACCTACGAGTGAGCAGTACTTC. Its protein product is CASSLTGTPTSEQYF.

This clone occurred a few times. The V gene is TRBV7-2, the J gene TRBJ1-4, with TRBD1 as a possible D gene (5 bases). This CDR3 spans 13 amino acids. Germline CDR1 and CDR2: SGHTA and FQGNSA. Trimming took 3 bases from V and 8 from J, leaving 10 bases between them. The chain's CDR3 is CASSFKQDEKLFF. The CDR3 DNA reads as TGTGCCAGCAGCTTCAAACAGGACGAAAAACTGTTTTTT.

CDR3: CASSSRFEQYF. CDR3 coding DNA: TGTGCCAGCAGCTCCAGGTTCGAGCAGTACTTC. The rearrangement links TRBV5-6 to TRBJ2-5; D is ambiguous. The end of the DNA aligns better with TRBJ2-7, so the J call may be wrong. The CDR3 extends over 11 amino acids. Germline CDR1 and CDR2: SGHDT and YYEEEE.

This clone was seen just once. The chain carries TRBV7-2 and TRBJ2-7, with TRBD1 identical over 10 bases. There are 14 residues in the CDR3. Losses at the gene ends were 5 bases for V and 5 bases for J; bases not matched to a gene: 6. The V gene's germline CDR1 is SGHTA and CDR2 FQGNSA. The chain's CDR3 is CASSRDRGEHEQYF. CDR3 sequence (DNA): TGTGCCAGCAGCCGGGACAGGGGTGAGCACGAGCAGTACTTC.

The chain recombines TRBV28 with TRBJ1-1; no clear D. This CDR3 spans 12 amino acids. Deletions cut 10 bases from V and 2 bases from J, with 11 bases between. Per the germline V gene, CDR1 is MDHEN and CDR2 is SYDVKM. CDR3 coding DNA: TGTGCCACCTCCGAGACAAACACTGAAGCTTTCTTT. This sequence encodes CATSETNTEAFF.

The V gene is TRBV7-2, the J gene TRBJ2-4; 9 bases are a match to TRBD2. The CDR3 spans 16 residues. After removal of 5 bases from V and 5 bases from J, the junction contained 10 bases not matched to a gene. Germline V gene data show CDR1 as SGHTA and CDR2 as FQGNSA. The CDR3, as DNA: TGTGCCAGCAGCCCGTTTGCGGGGGGGCCCCAAAACATTCAGTACTTC. Its protein is CASSPFAGGPQNIQYF.

The V gene is TRBV18, the J gene TRBJ2-5, with D possibly being TRBD1 (5 bases). The CDR3 is made up of 14 amino acids. Germline V gives CDR1 KGHSH, CDR2 LQKENI. V was clipped by 3 bases and J by 1 base, with 9 bases between them. CDR3 coding DNA: TGTGCCAGCTCACCGAGACAGACCCAAGAGACCCAGTACTTC. This gives the protein CASSPRQTQETQYF.

The chain joins TRBV6-6 to TRBJ2-7; 7 bases match TRBD1. With V trimmed by 5 bases and J by 5 bases, 12 bases remained unmatched. The germline CDR1 and CDR2 sequences are MNHNY and SVGAGI (reference sequence). CDR3 length: 15 residues. The CDR3 DNA reads as TGTGCCAGCAGTGGAAAACAGGGGAATAGGAACGAGCAGTACTTC. Amino acid sequence: CASSGKQGNRNEQYF.

The rearrangement uses TRBV28 and TRBJ1-2, with D possibly TRBD1 on 6 matching bases. Trimming pared 6 bases from V and 8 bases from J, leaving 25 bases between. Germline V gene lookup returns CDR1 MDHEN and CDR2 SYDVKM. The CDR3 contains 16 residues. The CDR3 protein is CASRAFSGQRAWGYTF. DNA for the CDR3: TGTGCCAGCAGGGCATTCTCGGGACAACGGGCGTGGGGCTACACCTTC.

The rearrangement joins TRBV19 to TRBJ1-4, with D hard to call. Looked up from germline, CDR1 is LNHDA and CDR2 is SQIVND (reference sequence). The CDR3 has 15 residues. V was pared by 6 bases and J by 0 bases, with 11 bases between. As DNA, the CDR3 is TGTGCCAGTAGAGATAAGCATGCAACTAATGAAAAACTGTTTTTT. This gives the protein CASRDKHATNEKLFF.

The chain couples TRBV4-1 to TRBJ2-1; 12 bases are a match to TRBD2. Germline V gene sequence: CDR1 MGHRA, CDR2 YSYEKL. Trimming took 4 bases from V and 8 from J; bases not matched to a gene: 9. There are 16 residues in the CDR3. Here the CDR3 DNA reads TGCGCCAGCAGCCTCCGACTAGCGGGAGTAGGGCATGAGCAGTTCTTC. It translates to CASSLRLAGVGHEQFF.

The chain joins TRBV15 to TRBJ2-7; tentatively, D is TRBD2 (6 bases). V was clipped by 1 base and J by 3 bases, with 13 bases between them. The germline V gene has CDR1 LNHNV and CDR2 YYDKDF (reference sequence). CDR3 length equals 15 residues. The CDR3 bases are TGTGCCACCAGCAGAGTTGGTAGCGGCAGCTACGAGCAGTACTTC. It translates to CATSRVGSGSYEQYF.

This clone was seen a single time. The chain joins TRBV13 to TRBJ2-5, with a possible D match to TRBD1 (5 bases). TRBJ2-7 explains the end of the DNA better; the J call may be wrong. The germline V gene encodes CDR1 PRHDT and CDR2 FYEKMQ (reference sequence). This CDR3 comprises 15 residues. CDR3 in amino acids: CASSLEGRNSYEQYF. DNA for the CDR3: TGTGCCAGCAGCTTAGAGGGGCGGAACTCCTACGAGCAGTACTTC.

The chain couples TRBV9 to TRBJ2-5; 13 positions agree with TRBD2. This CDR3 comprises 16 residues. V lost 4 bases, J lost 5 bases, and 8 bases stayed unmatched. CDR1 is SGDLS, CDR2 YYNGEE, per germline. In nucleotides, the CDR3 is TGTGCCAGCAGCCTAGGGACTAGCGGGGAGCGGGAGACCCAGTACTTC. Residues: CASSLGTSGERETQYF.

This chain connects TRBV2 to TRBJ2-7; TRBD1 aligns across 7 bases. V was clipped by 6 bases and J by 5 bases; unmatched bases: 13. The CDR3 runs to 15 residues. Germline-derived CDR1 and CDR2 are SNHLY and FYNNEI. CDR3 region: CASRSYTTGFNEQYF. CDR3 DNA sequence: TGTGCCAGCAGGAGCTATACGACAGGGTTCAACGAGCAGTACTTC.

The CDR3 bases are TGTGCCAGCAGCTTAGAGGGACTGGCCAATCAGCCCCAGCATTTT. Protein product: CASSLEGLANQPQHF. J is TRBJ1-5 and V is TRBV7-2, with D possibly matching TRBD1 (5 bases). Germline assignment: CDR1 SGHTA and CDR2 FQGNSA. Trimming removed 1 base from V and 3 bases from J, with 10 bases in between. The CDR3 is 15 amino acids. The variable domain in full, completed from reference TRBV7-2 and TRBJ1-5, reads GAGVSQSPSNKVTEKGKDVELRCDPISGHTALYWYRQSLGQGLEFLIYFQGNSAPDKSGLPSDRFSAERTGGSVSTLTIQRTQQEDSAVYLCASSLEGLANQPQHFGDGTRLSIL.

J is TRBJ2-7 and V is TRBV5-1, with D perhaps TRBD1 (8 bases). The germline V gene has CDR1 SGHRS and CDR2 YFSETQ. V gave up 4 bases and J gave up 6 bases, with 20 bases separating them. The length of the CDR3 is 15 residues. The CDR3 DNA follows: TGCGCCAGCAGCCTGGGAGGGACAGGAGGTAGCGAGCAGTACTTC. This sequence encodes CASSLGGTGGSEQYF.